This T cell receptor beta chain is from a study of T cells in women clearing cervical HPV infection. Study as a whole: Controls' single incident HPV16 infection cleared within 12 months without precancer. For cases, blood was sampled a median approximately 150 days after lesion detection, interquartile range about 90 to 200 days.

Sequencing was performed with immunoSEQ multiplex PCR; in TCRdb, only in-frame clones are kept and a portion is missing. This sample's clone table lists tens of thousands of clones. Study-wide points: CIN3+ cases had significantly higher TCR richness than controls; evenness did not differ. Controls had more TRBV6-7 (approximately 0.15%) than cases (approximately 0.11%).

Regarding this clone: Its antigen is as yet unknown. The read is 3 residues too short to cover the CDR3 end, so that end is filled in from the germline J gene.

This CDR3 has 15 residues. Trimming took 2 bases from V and 0 from J, leaving 8 bases between them. Germline-derived CDR1 and CDR2 are SGHDT and YYEEEE. The sequence was obtained from a woman aged 18-70 years with a cervical HPV16 infection that either progressed to CIN3+ or cleared (not recorded which). Sequenced material: blood buffy coat. The chain has TRBV5-6 and TRBJ2-2; weak D call: TRBD1 (5 bases). The sequenced CDR3 bases are TGTGCCAGCAGCTTTGTAGGGGCGAACACCGGGGAG. Translated, it gives CASSFVGANTGE. Given in full, the CDR3 is CASSFVGANTGELFF.